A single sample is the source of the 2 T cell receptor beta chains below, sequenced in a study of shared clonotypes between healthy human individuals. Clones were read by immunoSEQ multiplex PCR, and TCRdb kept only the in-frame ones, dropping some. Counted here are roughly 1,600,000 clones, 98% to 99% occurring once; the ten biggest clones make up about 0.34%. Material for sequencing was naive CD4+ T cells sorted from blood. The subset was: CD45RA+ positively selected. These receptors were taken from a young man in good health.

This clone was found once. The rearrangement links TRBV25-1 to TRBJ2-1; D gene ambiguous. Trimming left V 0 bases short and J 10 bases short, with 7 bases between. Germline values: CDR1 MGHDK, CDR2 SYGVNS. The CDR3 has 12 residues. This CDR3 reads CASSEYIGEQFF. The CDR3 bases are TGTGCCAGCAGTGAATATATCGGGGAGCAGTTCTTC.

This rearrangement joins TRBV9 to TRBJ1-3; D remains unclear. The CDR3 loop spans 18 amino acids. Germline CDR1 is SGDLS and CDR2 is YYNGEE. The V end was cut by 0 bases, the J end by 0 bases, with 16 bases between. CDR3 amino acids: CASSVGTLRTPSGNTIYF. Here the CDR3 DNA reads TGTGCCAGCAGCGTAGGTACACTCCGGACGCCCTCTGGAAACACCATATATTTT.